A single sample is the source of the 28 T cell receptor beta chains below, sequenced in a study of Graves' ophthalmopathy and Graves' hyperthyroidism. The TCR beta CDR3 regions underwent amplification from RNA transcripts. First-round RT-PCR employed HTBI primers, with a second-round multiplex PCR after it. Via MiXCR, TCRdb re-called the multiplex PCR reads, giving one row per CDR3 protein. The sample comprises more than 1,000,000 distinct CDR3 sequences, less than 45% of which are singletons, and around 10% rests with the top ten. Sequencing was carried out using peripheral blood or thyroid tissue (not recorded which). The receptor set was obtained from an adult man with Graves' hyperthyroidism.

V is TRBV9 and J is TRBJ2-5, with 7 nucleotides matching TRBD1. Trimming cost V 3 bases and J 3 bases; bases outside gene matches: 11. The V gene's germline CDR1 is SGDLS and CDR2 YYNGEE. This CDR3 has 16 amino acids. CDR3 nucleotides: TGTGCCAGCAGCGGATCCCGGGACGGGACAGAAGAGACCCAGTACTTC. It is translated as CASSGSRDGTEETQYF.

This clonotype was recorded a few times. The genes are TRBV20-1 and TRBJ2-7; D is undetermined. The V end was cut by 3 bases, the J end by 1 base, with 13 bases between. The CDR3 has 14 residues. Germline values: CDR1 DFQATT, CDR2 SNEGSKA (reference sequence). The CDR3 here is CSASDRYSSYEQYF. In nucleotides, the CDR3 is TGCAGTGCTAGCGATCGATATTCTTCCTACGAGCAGTACTTC.

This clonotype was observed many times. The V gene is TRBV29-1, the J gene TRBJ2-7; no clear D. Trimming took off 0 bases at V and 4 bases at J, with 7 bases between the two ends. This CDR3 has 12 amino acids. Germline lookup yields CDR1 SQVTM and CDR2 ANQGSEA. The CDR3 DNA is TGCAGCGTTGAAGAAGGCGGATACGAGCAGTACTTC. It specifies CSVEEGGYEQYF.

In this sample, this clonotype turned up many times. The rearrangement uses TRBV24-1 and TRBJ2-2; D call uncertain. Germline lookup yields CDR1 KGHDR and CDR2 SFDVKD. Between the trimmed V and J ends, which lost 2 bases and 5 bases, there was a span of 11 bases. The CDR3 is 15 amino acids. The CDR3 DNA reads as TGTGCCACCAGTGATTATCCAACACCGACCGGGGAGCTGTTTTTT. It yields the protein CATSDYPTPTGELFF.

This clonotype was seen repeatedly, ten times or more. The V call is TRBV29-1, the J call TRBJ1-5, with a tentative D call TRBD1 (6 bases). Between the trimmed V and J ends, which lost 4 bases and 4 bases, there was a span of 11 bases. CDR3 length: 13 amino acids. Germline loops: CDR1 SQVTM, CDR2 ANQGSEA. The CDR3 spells CSVGTAINQPQHF. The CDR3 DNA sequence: TGCAGCGTTGGGACAGCGATTAATCAGCCCCAGCATTTT.

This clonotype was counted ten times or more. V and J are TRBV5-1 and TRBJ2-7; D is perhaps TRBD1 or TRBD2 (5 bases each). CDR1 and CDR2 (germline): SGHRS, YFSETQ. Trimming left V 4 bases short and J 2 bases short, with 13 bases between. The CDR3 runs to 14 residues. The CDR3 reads CASSPGANPYEQYF. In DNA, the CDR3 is TGCGCCAGCAGCCCCGGGGCCAATCCCTACGAGCAGTACTTC. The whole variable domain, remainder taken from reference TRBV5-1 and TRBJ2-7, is KAGVTQTPRYLIKTRGQQVTLSCSPISGHRSVSWYQQTPGQGLQFLFEYFSETQRNKGNFPGRFSGRQFSNSRSEMNVSTLELGDSALYLCASSPGANPYEQYFGPGTRLTVT.

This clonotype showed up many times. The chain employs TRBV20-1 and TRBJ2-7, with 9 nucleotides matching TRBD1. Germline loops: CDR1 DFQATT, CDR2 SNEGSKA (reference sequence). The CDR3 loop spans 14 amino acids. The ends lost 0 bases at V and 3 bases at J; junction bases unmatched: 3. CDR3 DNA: TGCAGTGCTAGAGACGGGACAGGGCACTACGAGCAGTACTTC. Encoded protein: CSARDGTGHYEQYF.

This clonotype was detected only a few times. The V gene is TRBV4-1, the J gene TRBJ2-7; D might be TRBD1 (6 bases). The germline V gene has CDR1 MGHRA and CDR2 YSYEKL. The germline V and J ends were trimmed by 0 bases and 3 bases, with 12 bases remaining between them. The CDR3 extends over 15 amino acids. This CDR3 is CASSQDLTGHYEQYF. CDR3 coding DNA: TGCGCCAGCAGCCAAGATTTGACAGGACACTACGAGCAGTACTTC.

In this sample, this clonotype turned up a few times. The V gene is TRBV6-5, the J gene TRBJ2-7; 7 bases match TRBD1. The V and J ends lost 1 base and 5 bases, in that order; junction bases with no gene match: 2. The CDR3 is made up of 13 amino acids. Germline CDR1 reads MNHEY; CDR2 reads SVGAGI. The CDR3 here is CASSYYRGDEQYF. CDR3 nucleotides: TGTGCCAGCAGTTACTACAGGGGCGACGAGCAGTACTTC.

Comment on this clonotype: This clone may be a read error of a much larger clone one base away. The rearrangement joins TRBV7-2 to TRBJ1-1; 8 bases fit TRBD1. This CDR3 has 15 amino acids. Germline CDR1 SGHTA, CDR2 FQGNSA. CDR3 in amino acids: CASSSNNRGNTEALF. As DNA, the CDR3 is TGTGCCAGCAGCTCAAATAACAGGGGGAACACTGAAGCTCTCTTT.

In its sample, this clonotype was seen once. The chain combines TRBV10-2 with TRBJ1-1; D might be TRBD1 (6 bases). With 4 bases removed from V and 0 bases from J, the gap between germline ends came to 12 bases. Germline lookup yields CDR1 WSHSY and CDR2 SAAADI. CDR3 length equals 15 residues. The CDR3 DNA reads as TGCGCCAGCAGTGCCGGACAGAAAATGAACACTGAAGCTTTCTTT. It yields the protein CASSAGQKMNTEAFF.

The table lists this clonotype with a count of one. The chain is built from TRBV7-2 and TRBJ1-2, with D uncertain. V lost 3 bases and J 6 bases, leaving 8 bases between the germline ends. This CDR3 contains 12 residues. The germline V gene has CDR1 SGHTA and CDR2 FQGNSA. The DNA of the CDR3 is TGTGCCAGCAGCTTGAGAGCCAATGGCTACACCTTC. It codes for CASSLRANGYTF.

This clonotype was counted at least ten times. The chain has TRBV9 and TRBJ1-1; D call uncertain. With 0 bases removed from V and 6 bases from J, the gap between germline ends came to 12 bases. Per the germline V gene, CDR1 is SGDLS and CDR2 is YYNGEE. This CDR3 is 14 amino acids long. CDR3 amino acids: CASSVGALESEAFF. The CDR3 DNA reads TGTGCCAGCAGCGTAGGGGCTCTGGAATCTGAAGCTTTCTTT.

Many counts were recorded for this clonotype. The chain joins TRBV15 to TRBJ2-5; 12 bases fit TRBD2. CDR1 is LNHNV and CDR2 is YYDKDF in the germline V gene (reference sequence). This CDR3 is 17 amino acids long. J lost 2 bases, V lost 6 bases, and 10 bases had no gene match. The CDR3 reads CATRGTSGPHYQETQYF. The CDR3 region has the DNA TGTGCCACCAGAGGGACTAGCGGGCCGCATTATCAAGAGACCCAGTACTTC.

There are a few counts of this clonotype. CDR3 residues: CSAKGGSGRLETQYF. In nucleotides, the CDR3 is TGCAGTGCTAAGGGTGGCTCCGGGAGGTTAGAGACCCAGTACTTC. J is TRBJ2-5 and V is TRBV20-1; 7 bases agree with TRBD2. Per the germline V gene, CDR1 is DFQATT and CDR2 is SNEGSKA (reference sequence). J gave up 4 bases and V 4 bases, and 12 bases lay outside the gene matches. There are 15 residues in the CDR3.

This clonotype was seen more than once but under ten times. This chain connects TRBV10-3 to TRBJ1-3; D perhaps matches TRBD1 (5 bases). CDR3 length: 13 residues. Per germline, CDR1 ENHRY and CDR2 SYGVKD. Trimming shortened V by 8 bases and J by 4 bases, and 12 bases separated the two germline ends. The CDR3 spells CAILGGRGNTIYF. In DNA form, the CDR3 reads TGTGCCATCCTCGGGGGTCGCGGAAACACCATATATTTT.

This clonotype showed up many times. The CDR3 bases are TGCAGCGCCAGGACAGGGGGCGGGAATCAGCCCCAGCATTTT. Its translation is CSARTGGGNQPQHF. The chain is built from TRBV29-1 and TRBJ1-5, with 11 positions matching TRBD1. This CDR3 comprises 14 residues. From germline, CDR1 is SQVTM and CDR2 ANQGSEA. After removal of 7 bases from V and 4 bases from J, the junction contained 6 bases not matched to a gene.

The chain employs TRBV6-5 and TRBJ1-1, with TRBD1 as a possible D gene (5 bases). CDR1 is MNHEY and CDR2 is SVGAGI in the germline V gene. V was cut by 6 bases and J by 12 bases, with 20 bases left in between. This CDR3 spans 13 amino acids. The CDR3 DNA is TGTGCCAGCAGCACCCCGGGGGTATCGGTTTCTTTCTTT. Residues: CASSTPGVSVSFF.

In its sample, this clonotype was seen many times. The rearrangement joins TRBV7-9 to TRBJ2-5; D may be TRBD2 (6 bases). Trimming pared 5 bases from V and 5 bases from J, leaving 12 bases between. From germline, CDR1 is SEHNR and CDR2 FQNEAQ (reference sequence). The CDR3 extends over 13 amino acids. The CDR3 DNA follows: TGTGCCAGCAGCCCGACTAGGGCCGAGACCCAGTACTTC. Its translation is CASSPTRAETQYF. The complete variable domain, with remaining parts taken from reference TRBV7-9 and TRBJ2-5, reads DTGVSQNPRHKITKRGQNVTFRCDPISEHNRLYWYRQTLGQGPEFLTYFQNEAQLEKSRLLSDRFSAERPKGSFSTLEIQRTEQGDSAMYLCASSPTRAETQYFGPGTRLLVL.

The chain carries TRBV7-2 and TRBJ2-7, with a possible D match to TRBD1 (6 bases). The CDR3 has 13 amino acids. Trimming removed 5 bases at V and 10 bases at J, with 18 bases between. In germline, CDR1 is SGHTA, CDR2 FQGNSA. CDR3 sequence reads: CASSRQAGMDQYF. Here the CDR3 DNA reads TGTGCCAGCAGCCGACAGGCAGGAATGGATCAGTACTTC.

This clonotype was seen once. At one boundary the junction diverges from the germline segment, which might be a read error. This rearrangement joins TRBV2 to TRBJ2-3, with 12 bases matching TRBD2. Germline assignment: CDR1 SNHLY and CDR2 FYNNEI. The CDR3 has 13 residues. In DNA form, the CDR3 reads TGTGCCAGCAGTGAAGAGACTAGCGGGGGTCTCTGGTTT. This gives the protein CASSEETSGGLWF. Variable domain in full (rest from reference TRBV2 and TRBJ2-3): EPEVTQTPSHQVTQMGQEVILRCVPISNHLYFYWYRQILGQKVEFLVSFYNNEISEKSEIFDDQFSVERPDGSNFTLKIRSTKLEDSAMYFCASSEETSGGLWFGPGTRLTVL.

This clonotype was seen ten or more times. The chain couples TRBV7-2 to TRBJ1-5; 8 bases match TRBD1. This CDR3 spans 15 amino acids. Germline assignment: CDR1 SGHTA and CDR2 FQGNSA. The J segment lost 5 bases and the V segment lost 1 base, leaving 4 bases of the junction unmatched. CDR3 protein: CASSLEGQVYQPQHF. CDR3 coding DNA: TGTGCCAGCAGCTTAGAGGGACAGGTTTATCAGCCCCAGCATTTT.

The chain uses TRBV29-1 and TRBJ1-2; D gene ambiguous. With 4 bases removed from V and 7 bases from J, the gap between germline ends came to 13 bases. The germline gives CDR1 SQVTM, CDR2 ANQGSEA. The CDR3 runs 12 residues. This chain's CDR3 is CSVAAAMSGYTF. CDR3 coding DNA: TGCAGCGTTGCCGCGGCGATGTCTGGCTACACCTTC.

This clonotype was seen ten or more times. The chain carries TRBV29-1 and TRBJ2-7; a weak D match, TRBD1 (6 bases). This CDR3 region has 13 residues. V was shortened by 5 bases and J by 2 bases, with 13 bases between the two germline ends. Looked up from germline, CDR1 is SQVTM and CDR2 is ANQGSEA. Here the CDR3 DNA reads TGCAGCGTTACCAGGGGTTTTCCCTACGAGCAGTACTTC. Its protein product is CSVTRGFPYEQYF.

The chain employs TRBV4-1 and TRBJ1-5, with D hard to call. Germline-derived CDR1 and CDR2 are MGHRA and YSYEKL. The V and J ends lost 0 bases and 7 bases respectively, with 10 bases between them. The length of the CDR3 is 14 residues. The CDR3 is CASSQEPRLQPQHF. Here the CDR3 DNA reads TGCGCCAGCAGCCAAGAGCCCCGGCTGCAGCCCCAGCATTTT.

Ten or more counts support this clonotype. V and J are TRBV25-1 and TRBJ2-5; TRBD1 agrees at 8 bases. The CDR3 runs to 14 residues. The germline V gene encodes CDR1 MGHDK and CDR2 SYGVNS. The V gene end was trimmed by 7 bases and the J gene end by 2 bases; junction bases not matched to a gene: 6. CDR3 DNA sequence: TGTGCCAGCAAGGACAGGGCGACACAAGAGACCCAGTACTTC. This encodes CASKDRATQETQYF.

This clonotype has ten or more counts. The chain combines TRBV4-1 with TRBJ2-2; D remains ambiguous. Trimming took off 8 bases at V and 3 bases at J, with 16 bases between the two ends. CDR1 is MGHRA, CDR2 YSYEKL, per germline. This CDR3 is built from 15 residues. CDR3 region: CASRLNRVDTGELFF. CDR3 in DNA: TGCGCCAGCCGCCTTAATAGGGTCGACACCGGGGAGCTGTTTTTT.

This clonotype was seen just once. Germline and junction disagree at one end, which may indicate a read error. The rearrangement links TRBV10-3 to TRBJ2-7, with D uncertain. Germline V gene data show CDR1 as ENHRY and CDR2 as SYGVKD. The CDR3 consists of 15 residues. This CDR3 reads CASSLSGTKTYEQYF. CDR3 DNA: TGTGCCAGCAGTCTTTCTGGAACAAAAACCTACGAGCAGTACTTC.